This TCR beta chain stems from a study of cytomegalovirus exposure and HLA in healthy donors. Findings of the study overall: Researchers reported in a later analysis that a missense DCLRE1C variant was tied to TCR beta V- and J-gene trimming. According to reports, the classifier identified cytomegalovirus status with high specificity and sensitivity.

As for this clone: Antigen: not known.

CDR3 length equals 15 residues. The germline V gene has CDR1 SGHVS and CDR2 FQNEAQ. V shed 5 bases and J shed 0 bases, with 13 bases lying between them. This PCR relied on a set of 60 Vbeta primers and 13 Jbeta primers. Generated by immunoSEQ multiplex PCR, the TCRdb table keeps only in-frame clones and is missing some. This table has about 150,000 clones, over 80% appearing once. The sequenced sample was PBMCs. The rearrangement joins TRBV7-8 to TRBJ2-5; unclear D gene. This receptor was taken from a woman in her late teens or twenties in good health and CMV-seronegative. Here the CDR3 reads CASSPSPLYQETQYF. DNA of the CDR3: TGTGCCAGCAGCCCCTCTCCCCTTTACCAAGAGACCCAGTACTTC. The full variable domain, with the rest looked up from reference TRBV7-8 and TRBJ2-5, is GAGVSQSPRYKVAKRGQDVALRCDPISGHVSLFWYQQALGQGPEFLTYFQNEAQLDKSGLPSDRFFAERPEGSVSTLKIQRTQQEDSAVYLCASSPSPLYQETQYFGPGTRLLVL.